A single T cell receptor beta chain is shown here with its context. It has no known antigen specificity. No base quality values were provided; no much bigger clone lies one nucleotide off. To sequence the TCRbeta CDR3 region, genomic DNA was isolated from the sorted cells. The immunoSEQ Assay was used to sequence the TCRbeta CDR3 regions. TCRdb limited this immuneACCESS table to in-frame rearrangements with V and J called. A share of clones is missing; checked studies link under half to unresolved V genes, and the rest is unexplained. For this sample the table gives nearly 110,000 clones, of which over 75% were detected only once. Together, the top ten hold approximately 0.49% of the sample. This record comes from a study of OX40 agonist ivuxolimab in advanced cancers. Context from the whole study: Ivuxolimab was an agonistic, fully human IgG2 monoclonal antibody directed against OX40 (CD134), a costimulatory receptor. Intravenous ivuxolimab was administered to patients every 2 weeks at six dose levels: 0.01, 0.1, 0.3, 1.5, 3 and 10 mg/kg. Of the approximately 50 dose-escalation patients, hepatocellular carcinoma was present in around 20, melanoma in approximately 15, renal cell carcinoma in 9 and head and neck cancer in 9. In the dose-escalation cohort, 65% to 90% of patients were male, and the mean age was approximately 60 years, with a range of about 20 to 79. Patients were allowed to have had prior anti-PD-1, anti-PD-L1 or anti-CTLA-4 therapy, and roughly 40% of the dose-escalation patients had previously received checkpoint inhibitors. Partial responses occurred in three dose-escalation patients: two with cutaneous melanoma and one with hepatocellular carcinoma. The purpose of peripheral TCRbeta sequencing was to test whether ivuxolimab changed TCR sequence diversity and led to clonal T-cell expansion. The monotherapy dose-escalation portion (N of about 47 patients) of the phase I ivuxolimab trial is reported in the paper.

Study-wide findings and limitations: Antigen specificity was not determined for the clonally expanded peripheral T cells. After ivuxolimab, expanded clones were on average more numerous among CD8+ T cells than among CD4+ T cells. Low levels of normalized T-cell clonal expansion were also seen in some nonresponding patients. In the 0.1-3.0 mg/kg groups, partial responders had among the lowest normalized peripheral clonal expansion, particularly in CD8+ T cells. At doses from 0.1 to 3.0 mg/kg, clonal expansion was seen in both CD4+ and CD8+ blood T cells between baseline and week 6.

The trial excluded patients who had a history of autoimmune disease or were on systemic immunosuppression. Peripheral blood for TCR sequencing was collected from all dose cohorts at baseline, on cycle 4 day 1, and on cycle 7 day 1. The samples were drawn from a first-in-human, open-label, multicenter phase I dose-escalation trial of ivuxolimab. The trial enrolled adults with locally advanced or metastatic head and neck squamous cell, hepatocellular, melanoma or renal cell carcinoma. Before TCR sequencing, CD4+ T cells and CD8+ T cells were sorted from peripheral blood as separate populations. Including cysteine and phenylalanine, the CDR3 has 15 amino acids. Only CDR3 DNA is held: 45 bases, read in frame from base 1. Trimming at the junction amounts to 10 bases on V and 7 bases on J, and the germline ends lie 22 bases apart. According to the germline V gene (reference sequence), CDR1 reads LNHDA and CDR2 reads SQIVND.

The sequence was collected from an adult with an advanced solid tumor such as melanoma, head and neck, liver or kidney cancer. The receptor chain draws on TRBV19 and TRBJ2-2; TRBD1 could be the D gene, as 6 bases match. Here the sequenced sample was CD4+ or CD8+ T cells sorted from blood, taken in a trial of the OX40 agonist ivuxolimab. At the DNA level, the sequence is TGTGCCACCCAACGGCAGGGGAGTAGGCACGGGGAGCTGTTTTTT. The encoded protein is CATQRQGSRHGELFF.